Below, 10 T cell receptor beta chains from the same sample are listed, as sequenced in a study of blood T cell repertoires in COVID-19. Clones were read by immunoSEQ multiplex PCR, and TCRdb kept only the in-frame ones, dropping some. This table holds 150,000 or so clones, around three quarters found once. The sequenced material came from peripheral blood. The receptors were sampled from a man older than 75 with acute or convalescent COVID-19.

The V call is TRBV3-1 (or the pseudogene TRBV3-2), the J call TRBJ1-5; D is uncertain. The CDR3 runs to 14 residues. The V gene lost 4 bases and the J gene lost 3 bases, with 10 bases spanning the gap. Germline assignment: CDR1 LGHDT and CDR2 YNNKEL (reference sequence). The DNA for the CDR3 is TGTGCCAGCAGCCTCGGGAGTCACAATCAGCCCCAGCATTTT. Translating it yields CASSLGSHNQPQHF.

The gene calls are TRBV4-2 and TRBJ2-2; TRBD2 agrees at 14 bases. The CDR3 length is 18 residues. Germline V gene data show CDR1 as LGHNA and CDR2 as YNFKEQ. The V segment lost 1 base and the J segment 4 bases; nucleotides outside the gene matches: 5. In DNA, the CDR3 is TGTGCCAGCAGCCAAGCGACTAGCGGGGGGGCCGGCACCGGGGAGCTGTTTTTT. This codes for CASSQATSGGAGTGELFF.

This rearrangement joins TRBV18 to TRBJ2-7; 7 nucleotides align to TRBD1. The germline CDR1 and CDR2 sequences are KGHSH and LQKENI. The CDR3 has 12 amino acids. The junction had 3 bases not matched to a gene; V was cut back by 6 bases and J by 4 bases. CDR3 sequence: CASSQQGYEQYF. The CDR3 coding sequence is TGTGCCAGCTCCCAACAGGGGTACGAGCAGTACTTC.

The chain joins TRBV6-6 to TRBJ1-5; 7 bases fit TRBD1. This CDR3 is 16 amino acids long. V was clipped by 2 bases and J by 6 bases; unmatched bases: 10. CDR1 and CDR2 (germline): MNHNY, SVGAGI (reference sequence). The CDR3 nucleotides are TGTGCCAGCAGTTACCCCGAAGGGGGCTTAGGTCAGCCCCAGCATTTT. This gives the protein CASSYPEGGLGQPQHF.

The chain combines TRBV5-1 with TRBJ1-1; perhaps TRBD1 as D (6 bases). Germline CDR1 and CDR2: SGHRS and YFSETQ. The V gene lost 0 bases and the J gene lost 4 bases, with 7 bases spanning the gap. The CDR3 runs to 13 residues. This CDR3 reads CASSLDRATEAFF. The CDR3, as DNA: TGCGCCAGCAGCTTGGACAGGGCCACTGAAGCTTTCTTT.

The chain recombines TRBV15 with TRBJ2-5; 8 nucleotides match TRBD2. The CDR3 has 15 residues. CDR1 LNHNV and CDR2 YYDKDF come from the germline V gene (reference sequence). V shed 1 base and J 5 bases; nucleotides not matched to a gene: 6. This CDR3 is CATSRGGGSMETQYF. DNA for the CDR3: TGTGCCACCAGCAGAGGCGGGGGGTCCATGGAGACCCAGTACTTC.

The CDR3 region is CASSYSQGTEAFF. In DNA form, the CDR3 reads TGTGCCAGCAGTTACTCGCAGGGGACTGAAGCTTTCTTT. The genes are TRBV6-6 and TRBJ1-1; D is perhaps TRBD1 (6 bases). Per germline, CDR1 MNHNY and CDR2 SVGAGI (reference sequence). Deletions cut 0 bases from V and 5 bases from J, with 7 bases between. This CDR3 spans 13 amino acids.

The chain joins TRBV3-1 (or the pseudogene TRBV3-2) to TRBJ2-1; 12 nucleotides agree with TRBD2. The CDR3 covers 19 residues. Germline V gene sequence: CDR1 LGHDT, CDR2 YNNKEL (reference sequence). V dropped 2 bases and J dropped 7; count of bases not matched to a gene: 15. CDR3 sequence reads: CASSQSHGASGGAGNEQFF. The CDR3 DNA sequence: TGTGCCAGCAGCCAATCCCACGGGGCTAGCGGGGGGGCCGGAAATGAGCAGTTCTTC.

V and J are TRBV6-1 and TRBJ1-6; 9 bases fit TRBD1. CDR3 length equals 17 residues. CDR1 is MNHNS and CDR2 is SASEGT in the germline V gene. Trimming took 3 bases from V and 10 from J; bases not matched to a gene: 13. The CDR3, as DNA: TGTGCCAGCAGTGAGGGCCAGACAGGGGGAATAAGGTCACCCCTCCACTTT. This sequence encodes CASSEGQTGGIRSPLHF.

At least ten counts were recorded for this clone. The J gene is TRBJ2-1, the V gene TRBV10-1; weak D call: TRBD2 (5 bases). The CDR3 runs 13 residues. Germline assignment: CDR1 WNHNN and CDR2 SYGVQD (reference sequence). Trimming stripped 0 bases from V and 10 bases from J, with 10 bases between. CDR3 DNA: TGCGCCAGCAGTGAGTCCGGGGAGCGAGAGCAGTTCTTC. As protein: CASSESGEREQFF.